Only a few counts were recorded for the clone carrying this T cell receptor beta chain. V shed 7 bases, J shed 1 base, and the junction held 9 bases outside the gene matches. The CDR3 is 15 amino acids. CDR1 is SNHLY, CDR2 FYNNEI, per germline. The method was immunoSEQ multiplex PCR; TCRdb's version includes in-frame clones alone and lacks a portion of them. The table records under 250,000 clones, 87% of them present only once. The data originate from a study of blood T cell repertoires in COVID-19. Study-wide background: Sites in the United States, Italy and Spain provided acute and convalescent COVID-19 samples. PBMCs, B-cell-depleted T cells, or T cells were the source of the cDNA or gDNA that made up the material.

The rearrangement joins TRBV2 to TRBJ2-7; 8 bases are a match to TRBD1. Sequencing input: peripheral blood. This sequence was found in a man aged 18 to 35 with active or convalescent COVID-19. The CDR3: CASTLDRGPSYEQYF. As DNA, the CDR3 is TGTGCCAGCACCCTCGACAGGGGACCTTCCTACGAGCAGTACTTC.